A selection of T cell receptor beta chains follows, all from one sample in a study of technical replicates of blood from a handful of donors. Produced via immunoSEQ multiplex PCR; TCRdb's table is partial and in-frame only. The sample contains roughly 82,000 clones, nearly 96% of which appear only once. Sequencing was done on a sample of T cells isolated from PBMCs. These TCRs come from a human donor in good health. CDR3s include the opening cysteine and the closing phenylalanine or tryptophan. Each record gives: J gene, clone size, V gene, D gene, CDR3 protein. A D gene is named only where the DNA matches it firmly. The size field is filled for only some rows; it gives once, few, many or a size class.

j_call: TRBJ1-2; clone_size: .; v_call: TRBV27; d_call: TRBD1; cdr3_aa: CASSFTQGAYGYTF
j_call: TRBJ2-7; clone_size: .; v_call: TRBV7-2; d_call: .; cdr3_aa: CASNMPRGEQYF
j_call: TRBJ1-5; clone_size: .; v_call: TRBV19; d_call: .; cdr3_aa: CASSIGGEIRNQPQHF
j_call: TRBJ2-1; clone_size: .; v_call: TRBV6-5; d_call: .; cdr3_aa: CASNTGFDEQFF
j_call: TRBJ2-7; clone_size: .; v_call: TRBV6-5; d_call: .; cdr3_aa: CASRQGVYEQYF
j_call: TRBJ2-5; clone_size: .; v_call: TRBV7-2; d_call: TRBD2; cdr3_aa: CASSLVGTTAQETQYF
j_call: TRBJ2-2; clone_size: .; v_call: TRBV27; d_call: .; cdr3_aa: CASSLIGGNTGELFF
j_call: TRBJ2-7; clone_size: .; v_call: TRBV7-9; d_call: .; cdr3_aa: CASSLVDRGYEQYF
j_call: TRBJ2-3; clone_size: once; v_call: TRBV9; d_call: TRBD2; cdr3_aa: CASSPNLAGLDTQYF
j_call: TRBJ1-2; clone_size: once; v_call: TRBV11-2; d_call: TRBD1; cdr3_aa: CASSLDPTGSSDGYTF
j_call: TRBJ2-5; clone_size: .; v_call: TRBV20-1; d_call: .; cdr3_aa: CSPSPQETQYF
j_call: TRBJ2-7; clone_size: .; v_call: TRBV5-4; d_call: .; cdr3_aa: CASVPPGDQNSYEQYF
j_call: TRBJ2-7; clone_size: .; v_call: TRBV4-1; d_call: TRBD2; cdr3_aa: CASSQVTLRGTREDMRLEQYF
j_call: TRBJ1-2; clone_size: .; v_call: TRBV29-1; d_call: .; cdr3_aa: CSVDRRGYGYTF
j_call: TRBJ2-1; clone_size: .; v_call: TRBV28; d_call: TRBD2; cdr3_aa: CASQRGPYNEQFF